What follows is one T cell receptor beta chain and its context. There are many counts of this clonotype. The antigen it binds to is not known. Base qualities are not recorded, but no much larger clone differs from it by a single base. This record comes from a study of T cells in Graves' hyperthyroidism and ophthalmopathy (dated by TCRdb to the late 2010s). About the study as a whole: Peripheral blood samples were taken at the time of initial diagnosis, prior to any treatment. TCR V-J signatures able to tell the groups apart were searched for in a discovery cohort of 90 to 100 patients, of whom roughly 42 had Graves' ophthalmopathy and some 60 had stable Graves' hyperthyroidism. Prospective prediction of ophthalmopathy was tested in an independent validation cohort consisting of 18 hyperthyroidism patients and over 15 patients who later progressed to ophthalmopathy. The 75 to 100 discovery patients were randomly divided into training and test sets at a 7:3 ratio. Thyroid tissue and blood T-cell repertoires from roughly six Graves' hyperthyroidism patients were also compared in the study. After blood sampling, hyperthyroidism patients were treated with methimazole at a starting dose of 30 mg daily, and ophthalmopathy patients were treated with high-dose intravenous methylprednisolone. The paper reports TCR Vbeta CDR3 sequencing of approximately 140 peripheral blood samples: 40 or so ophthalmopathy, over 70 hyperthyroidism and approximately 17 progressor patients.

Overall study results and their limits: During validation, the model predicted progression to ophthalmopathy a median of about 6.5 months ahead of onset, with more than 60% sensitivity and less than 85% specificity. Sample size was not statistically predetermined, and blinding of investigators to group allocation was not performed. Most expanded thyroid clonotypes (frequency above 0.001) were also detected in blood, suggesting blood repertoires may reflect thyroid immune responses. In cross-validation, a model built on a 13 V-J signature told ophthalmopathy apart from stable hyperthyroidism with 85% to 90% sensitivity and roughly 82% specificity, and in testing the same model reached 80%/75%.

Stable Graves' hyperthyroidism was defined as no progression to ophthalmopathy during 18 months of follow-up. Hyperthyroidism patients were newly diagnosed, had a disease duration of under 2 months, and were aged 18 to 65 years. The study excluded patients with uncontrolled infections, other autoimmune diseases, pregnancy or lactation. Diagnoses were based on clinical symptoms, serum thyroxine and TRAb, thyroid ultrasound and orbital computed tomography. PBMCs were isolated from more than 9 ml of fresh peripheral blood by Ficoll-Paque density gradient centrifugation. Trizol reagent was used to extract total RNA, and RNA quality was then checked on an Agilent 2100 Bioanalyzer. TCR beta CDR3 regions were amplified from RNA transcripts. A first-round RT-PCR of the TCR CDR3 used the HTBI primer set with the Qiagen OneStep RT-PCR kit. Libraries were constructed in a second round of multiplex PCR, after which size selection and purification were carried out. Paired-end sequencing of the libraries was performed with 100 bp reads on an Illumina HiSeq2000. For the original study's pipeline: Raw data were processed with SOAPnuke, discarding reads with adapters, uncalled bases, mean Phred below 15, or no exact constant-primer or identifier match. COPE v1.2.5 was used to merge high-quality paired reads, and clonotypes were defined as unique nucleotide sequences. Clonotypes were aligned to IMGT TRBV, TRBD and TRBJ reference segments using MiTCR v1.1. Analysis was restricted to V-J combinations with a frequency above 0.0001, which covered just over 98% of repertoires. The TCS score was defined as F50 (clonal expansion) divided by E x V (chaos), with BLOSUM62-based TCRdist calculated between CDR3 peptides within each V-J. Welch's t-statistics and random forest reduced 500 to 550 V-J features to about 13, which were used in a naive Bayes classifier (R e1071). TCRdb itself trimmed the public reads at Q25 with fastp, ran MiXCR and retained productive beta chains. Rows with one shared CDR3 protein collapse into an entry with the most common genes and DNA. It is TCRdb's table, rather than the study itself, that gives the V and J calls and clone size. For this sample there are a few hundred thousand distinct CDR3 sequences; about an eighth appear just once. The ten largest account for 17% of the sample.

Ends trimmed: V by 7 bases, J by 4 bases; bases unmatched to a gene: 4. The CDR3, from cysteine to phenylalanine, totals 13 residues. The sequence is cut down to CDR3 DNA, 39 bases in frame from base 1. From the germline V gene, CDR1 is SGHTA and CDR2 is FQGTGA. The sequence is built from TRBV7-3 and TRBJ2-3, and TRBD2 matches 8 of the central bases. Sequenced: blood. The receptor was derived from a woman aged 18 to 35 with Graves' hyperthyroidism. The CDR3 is CASTAGGADTQYF. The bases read TGTGCCAGCACGGCGGGAGGAGCAGATACGCAGTATTTT.